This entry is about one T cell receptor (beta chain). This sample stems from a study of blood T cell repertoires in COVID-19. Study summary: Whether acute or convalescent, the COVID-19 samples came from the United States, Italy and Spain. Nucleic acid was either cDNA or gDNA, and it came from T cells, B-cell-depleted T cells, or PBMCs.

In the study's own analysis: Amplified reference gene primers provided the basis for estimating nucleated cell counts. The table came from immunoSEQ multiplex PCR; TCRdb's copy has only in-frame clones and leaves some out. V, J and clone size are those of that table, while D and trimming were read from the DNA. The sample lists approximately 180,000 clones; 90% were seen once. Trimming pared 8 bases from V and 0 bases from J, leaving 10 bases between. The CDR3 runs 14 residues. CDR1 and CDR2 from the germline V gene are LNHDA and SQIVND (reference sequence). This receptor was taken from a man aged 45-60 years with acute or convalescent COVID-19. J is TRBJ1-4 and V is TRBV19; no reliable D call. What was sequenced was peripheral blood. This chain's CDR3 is CASGTAATNEKLFF. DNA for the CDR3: TGTGCCAGTGGCACCGCCGCAACTAATGAAAAACTGTTTTTT.